This T cell receptor beta chain originates from a study of control samples from healthy donors and cancer patients (dated by TCRdb to about 2020). Trimming takes 6 bases from V and 8 bases from J, and the germline ends sit 10 bases apart. In the germline V gene, CDR1 corresponds to MDHEN and CDR2 to SYDVKM. The CDR3 has 11 amino acids, counting the end cysteine and phenylalanine. The read is trimmed to its CDR3 DNA, 33 bases read in frame from base 1. In its sample, this clone was seen a few times. Its recognized antigen is unknown. No much larger clonotype is one base removed from it; base qualities were not supplied. Preparation of the library involved the immunoSEQ multiplex PCR assay. In its TCRdb copy, this immuneACCESS table keeps in-frame sequences only and misses some clones. Where compared with another copy, unresolved V genes explain less than half of these, and the others have no known cause. Present in this sample are some 78,000 clones, about 88% of which were seen just once. The top ten clonotypes cover 6% to 9.5% of the sample.

Here the chain combines TRBV28 and TRBJ1-2, with the D segment identity uncertain. The material sequenced was blood. The clonotype comes from a woman between 55 and 75 years old in good health. The nucleotide sequence is given as TGTGCCAGCAGGCTAGGGTGGGGCTACACCTTC. It is translated as CASRLGWGYTF.